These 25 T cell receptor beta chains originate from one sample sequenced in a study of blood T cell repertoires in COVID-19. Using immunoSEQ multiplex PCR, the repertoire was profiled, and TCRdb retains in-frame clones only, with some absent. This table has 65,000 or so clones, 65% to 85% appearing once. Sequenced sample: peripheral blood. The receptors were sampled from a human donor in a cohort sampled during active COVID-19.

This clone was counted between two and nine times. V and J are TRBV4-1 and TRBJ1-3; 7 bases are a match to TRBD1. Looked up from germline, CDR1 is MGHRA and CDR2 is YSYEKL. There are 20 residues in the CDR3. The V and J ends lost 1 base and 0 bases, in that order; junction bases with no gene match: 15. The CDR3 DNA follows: TGCGCCAGCAGCCAAGTAGGGGCAGGGGGGCGATTACGCTCTGGAAACACCATATATTTT. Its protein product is CASSQVGAGGRLRSGNTIYF.

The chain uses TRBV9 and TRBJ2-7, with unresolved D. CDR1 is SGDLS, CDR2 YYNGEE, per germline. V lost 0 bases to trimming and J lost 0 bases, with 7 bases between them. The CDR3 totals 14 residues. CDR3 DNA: TGTGCCAGCAGCGTAGTCCCGTCCTCCTACGAGCAGTACTTC. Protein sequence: CASSVVPSSYEQYF. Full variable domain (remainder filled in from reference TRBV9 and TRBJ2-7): DSGVTQTPKHLITATGQRVTLRCSPRSGDLSVYWYQQSLDQGLQFLIQYYNGEERAKGNILERFSAQQFPDLHSELNLSSLELGDSALYFCASSVVPSSYEQYFGPGTRLTVT.

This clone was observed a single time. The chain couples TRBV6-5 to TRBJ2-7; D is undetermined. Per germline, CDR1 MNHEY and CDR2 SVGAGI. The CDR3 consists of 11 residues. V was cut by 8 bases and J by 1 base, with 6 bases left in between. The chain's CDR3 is CASEESYEQYF. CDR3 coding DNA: TGTGCCAGCGAGGAATCCTACGAGCAGTACTTC.

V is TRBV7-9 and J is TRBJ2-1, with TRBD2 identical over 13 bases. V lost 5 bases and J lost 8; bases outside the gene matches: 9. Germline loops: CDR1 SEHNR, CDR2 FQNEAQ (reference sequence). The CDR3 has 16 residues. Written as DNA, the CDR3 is TGTGCCAGCAGCCGGGGACTAGCGGGAAATCGGGATGAGCAGTTCTTC. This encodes CASSRGLAGNRDEQFF.

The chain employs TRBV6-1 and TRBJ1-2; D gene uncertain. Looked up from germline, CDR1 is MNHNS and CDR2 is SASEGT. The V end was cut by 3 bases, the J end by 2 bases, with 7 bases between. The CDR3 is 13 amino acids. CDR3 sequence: CASSDSRNYGYTF. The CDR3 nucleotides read TGTGCCAGCAGTGATTCCAGGAACTATGGCTACACCTTC.

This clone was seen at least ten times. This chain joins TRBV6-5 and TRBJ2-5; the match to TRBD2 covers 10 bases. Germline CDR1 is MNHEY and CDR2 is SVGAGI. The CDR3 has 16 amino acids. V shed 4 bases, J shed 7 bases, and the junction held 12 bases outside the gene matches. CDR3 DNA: TGTGCCAGCAGTTTCGTGACTAGCGGGCCACTGGGGACCCAGTACTTC. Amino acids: CASSFVTSGPLGTQYF.

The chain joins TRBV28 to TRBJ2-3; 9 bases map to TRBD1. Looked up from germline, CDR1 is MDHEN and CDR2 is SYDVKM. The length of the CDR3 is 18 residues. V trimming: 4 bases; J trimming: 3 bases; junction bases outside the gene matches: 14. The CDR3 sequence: CASSSRTGVSGRTDTQYF. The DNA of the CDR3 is TGTGCCAGCAGTTCCCGGACAGGGGTATCCGGCCGGACAGATACGCAGTATTTT.

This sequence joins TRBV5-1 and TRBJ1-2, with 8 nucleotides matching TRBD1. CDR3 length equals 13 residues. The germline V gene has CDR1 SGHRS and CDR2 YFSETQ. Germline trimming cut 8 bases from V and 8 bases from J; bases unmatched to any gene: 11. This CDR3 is CASARGLEEGYTF. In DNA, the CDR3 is TGCGCCAGTGCCAGGGGGCTTGAAGAAGGCTACACCTTC.

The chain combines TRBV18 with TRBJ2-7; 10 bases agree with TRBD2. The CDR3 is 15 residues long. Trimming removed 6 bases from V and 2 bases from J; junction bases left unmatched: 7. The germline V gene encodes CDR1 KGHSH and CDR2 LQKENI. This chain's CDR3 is CASSRSLAGTYEQYF. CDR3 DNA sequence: TGTGCCAGCTCCCGATCACTAGCGGGAACCTACGAGCAGTACTTC.

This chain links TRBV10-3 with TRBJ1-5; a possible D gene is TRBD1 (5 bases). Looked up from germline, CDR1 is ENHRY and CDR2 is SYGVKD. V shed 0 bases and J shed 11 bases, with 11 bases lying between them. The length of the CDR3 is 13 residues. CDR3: CAISESTQGTQHF. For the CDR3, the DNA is TGTGCCATCAGTGAGTCGACTCAGGGAACCCAGCATTTT.

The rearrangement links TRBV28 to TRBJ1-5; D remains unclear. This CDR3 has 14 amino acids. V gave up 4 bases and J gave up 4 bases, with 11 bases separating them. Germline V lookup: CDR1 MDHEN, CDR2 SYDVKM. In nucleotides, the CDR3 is TGTGCCAGCAGTTATAGAGCCTTAAATCAGCCCCAGCATTTT. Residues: CASSYRALNQPQHF.

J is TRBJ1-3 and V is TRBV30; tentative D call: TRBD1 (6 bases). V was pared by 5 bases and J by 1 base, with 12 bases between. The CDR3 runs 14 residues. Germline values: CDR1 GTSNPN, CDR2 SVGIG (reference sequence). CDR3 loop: CAWARTVSGNTIYF. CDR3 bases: TGTGCCTGGGCCAGGACAGTATCTGGAAACACCATATATTTT.

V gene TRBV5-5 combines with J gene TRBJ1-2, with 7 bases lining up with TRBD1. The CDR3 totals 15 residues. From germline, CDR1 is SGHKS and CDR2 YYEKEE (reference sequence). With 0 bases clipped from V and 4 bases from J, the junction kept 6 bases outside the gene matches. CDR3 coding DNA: TGTGCCAGCAGCTTGGACAGGGGTTCGGGCTATGGCTACACCTTC. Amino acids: CASSLDRGSGYGYTF.

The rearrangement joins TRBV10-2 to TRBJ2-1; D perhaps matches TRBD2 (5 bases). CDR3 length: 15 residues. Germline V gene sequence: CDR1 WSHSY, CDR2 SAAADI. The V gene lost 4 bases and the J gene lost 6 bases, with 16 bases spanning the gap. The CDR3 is CASSAISFAGNEQFF. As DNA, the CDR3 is TGCGCCAGCAGTGCGATATCTTTCGCGGGCAATGAGCAGTTCTTC.

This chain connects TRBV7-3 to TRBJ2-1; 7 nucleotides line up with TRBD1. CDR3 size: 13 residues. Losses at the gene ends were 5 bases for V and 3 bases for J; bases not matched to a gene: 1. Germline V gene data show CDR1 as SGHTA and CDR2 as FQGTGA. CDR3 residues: CASSRDSYNEQFF. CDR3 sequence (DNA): TGTGCCAGCAGCCGGGACAGCTACAATGAGCAGTTCTTC.

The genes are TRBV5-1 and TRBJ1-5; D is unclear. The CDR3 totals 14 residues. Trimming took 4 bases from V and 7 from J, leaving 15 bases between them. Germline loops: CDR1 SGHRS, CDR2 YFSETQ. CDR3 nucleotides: TGCGCCAGCAGCGCGACGGGAGGAGAGCAGCCCCAGCATTTT. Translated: CASSATGGEQPQHF.

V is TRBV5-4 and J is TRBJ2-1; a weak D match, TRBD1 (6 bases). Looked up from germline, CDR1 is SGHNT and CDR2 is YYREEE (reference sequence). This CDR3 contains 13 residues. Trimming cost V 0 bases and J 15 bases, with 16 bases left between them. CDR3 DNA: TGTGCCAGCAGCTTGGAATGGGCAGGGGCCCCGTTCTTC. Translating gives CASSLEWAGAPFF. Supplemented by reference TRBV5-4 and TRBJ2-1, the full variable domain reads ETGVTQSPTHLIKTRGQQVTLRCSSQSGHNTVSWYQQALGQGPQFIFQYYREEENGRGNFPPRFSGLQFPNYSSELNVNALELDDSALYLCASSLEWAGAPFFGPGTRLTVL.

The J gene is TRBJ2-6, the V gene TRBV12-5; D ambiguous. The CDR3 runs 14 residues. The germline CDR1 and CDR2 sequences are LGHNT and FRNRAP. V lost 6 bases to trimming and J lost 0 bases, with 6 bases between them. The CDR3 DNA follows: TGTGCTAGTGGAAAGCCCTCTGGGGCCAACGTCCTGACTTTC. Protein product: CASGKPSGANVLTF.

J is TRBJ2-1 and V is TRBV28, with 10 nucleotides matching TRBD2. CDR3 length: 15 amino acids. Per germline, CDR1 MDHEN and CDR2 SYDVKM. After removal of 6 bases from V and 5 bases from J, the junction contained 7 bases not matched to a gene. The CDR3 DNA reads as TGTGCCAGCAGCCCGTGGACTAGCGGAAACAATGAGCAGTTCTTC. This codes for CASSPWTSGNNEQFF.

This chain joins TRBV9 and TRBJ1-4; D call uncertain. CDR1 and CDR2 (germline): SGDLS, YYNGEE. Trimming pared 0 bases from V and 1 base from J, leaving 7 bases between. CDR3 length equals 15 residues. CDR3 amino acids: CASSVDPVTNEKLFF. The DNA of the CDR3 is TGTGCCAGCAGCGTAGACCCGGTAACTAATGAAAAACTGTTTTTT.

CDR3 DNA: TGTGCCAGCTCACCCCGGGACAGCTCCTACGAGCAGTACTTC. As protein: CASSPRDSSYEQYF. The chain is built from TRBV18 and TRBJ2-7, with TRBD1 identical over 7 bases. V lost 3 bases and J lost 0; bases outside the gene matches: 2. The CDR3 loop spans 14 amino acids. Germline lookup yields CDR1 KGHSH and CDR2 LQKENI. The entire variable domain, with the rest obtained from reference TRBV18 and TRBJ2-7, is as follows: NAGVMQNPRHLVRRRGQEARLRCSPMKGHSHVYWYRQLPEEGLKFMVYLQKENIIDESGMPKERFSAEFPKEGPSILRIQQVVRGDSAAYFCASSPRDSSYEQYFGPGTRLTVT.

The CDR3: CASSFQRSPYNEQFF. DNA for the CDR3: TGTGCCAGTAGTTTTCAGAGGAGCCCCTACAATGAGCAGTTCTTC. The chain uses TRBV19 and TRBJ2-1; D is uncertain. Germline V gives CDR1 LNHDA, CDR2 SQIVND (reference sequence). The CDR3 has 15 amino acids. The germline V and J ends were trimmed by 5 bases and 2 bases, with 13 bases remaining between them.

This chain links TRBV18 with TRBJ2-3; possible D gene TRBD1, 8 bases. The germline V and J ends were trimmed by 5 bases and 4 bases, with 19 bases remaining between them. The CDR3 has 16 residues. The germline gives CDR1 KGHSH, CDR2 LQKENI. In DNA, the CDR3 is TGTGCCAGCTCAGGAGACGGACAGGGAGGGTCAGATACGCAGTATTTT. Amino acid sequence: CASSGDGQGGSDTQYF. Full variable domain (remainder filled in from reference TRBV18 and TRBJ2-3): NAGVMQNPRHLVRRRGQEARLRCSPMKGHSHVYWYRQLPEEGLKFMVYLQKENIIDESGMPKERFSAEFPKEGPSILRIQQVVRGDSAAYFCASSGDGQGGSDTQYFGPGTRLTVL.

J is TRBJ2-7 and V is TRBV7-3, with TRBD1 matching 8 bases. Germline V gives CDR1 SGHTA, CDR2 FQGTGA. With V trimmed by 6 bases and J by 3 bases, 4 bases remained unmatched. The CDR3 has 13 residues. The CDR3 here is CASSRDRYYEQYF. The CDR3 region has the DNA TGTGCCAGCAGTCGGGACAGGTACTACGAGCAGTACTTC.

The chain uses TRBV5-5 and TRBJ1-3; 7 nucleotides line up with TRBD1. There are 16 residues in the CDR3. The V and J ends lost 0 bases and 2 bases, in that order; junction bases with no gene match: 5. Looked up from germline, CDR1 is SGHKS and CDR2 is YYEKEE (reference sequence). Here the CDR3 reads CASSLGRGPPGNTIYF. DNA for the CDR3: TGTGCCAGCAGCTTGGGGAGGGGGCCGCCTGGAAACACCATATATTTT. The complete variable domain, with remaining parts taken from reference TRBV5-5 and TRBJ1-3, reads DAGVTQSPTHLIKTRGQQVTLRCSPISGHKSVSWYQQVLGQGPQFIFQYYEKEERGRGNFPDRFSARQFPNYSSELNVNALLLGDSALYLCASSLGRGPPGNTIYFGEGSWLTVV.